Below, one T cell receptor beta chain is given with its context. Its target is not known. TCRdb reprocessed the reads with MiXCR, giving one entry per CDR3 protein. The repertoire holds approximately 390,000 distinct CDR3 sequences, approximately 30% seen once, with roughly 12% in the top ten. These data originate in a study of T cell repertoires in cytomegalovirus infection. Background on the study: Both recently identified HLA-C-restricted and well-studied HLA-B-restricted CMV epitopes were used in the study. A matching HLA type, together with CMV infection, was signaled by public TCR beta signatures. Whole-study findings and limits: CMV-specific TCR beta clonotypes restricted by HLA-C were the ones dominating the ex vivo response.

Looked up from germline, CDR1 is MNHEY and CDR2 is SMNVEV (reference sequence). Trimming took off 6 bases at V and 9 bases at J, with 6 bases between the two ends. This CDR3 region has 10 residues. This sample comprised cultured PBMCs, obtained from culture after CMV antigen stimulation. The source of this sequence is a human donor in good health (CMV status not recorded). Some clones in this sample may be carry-over from other donors' samples. The chain joins TRBV27 to TRBJ1-5; D is undetermined. The CDR3 here is CASSPGPQHF. The CDR3 DNA reads as TGTGCCAGCAGCCCCGGGCCCCAGCATTTT.